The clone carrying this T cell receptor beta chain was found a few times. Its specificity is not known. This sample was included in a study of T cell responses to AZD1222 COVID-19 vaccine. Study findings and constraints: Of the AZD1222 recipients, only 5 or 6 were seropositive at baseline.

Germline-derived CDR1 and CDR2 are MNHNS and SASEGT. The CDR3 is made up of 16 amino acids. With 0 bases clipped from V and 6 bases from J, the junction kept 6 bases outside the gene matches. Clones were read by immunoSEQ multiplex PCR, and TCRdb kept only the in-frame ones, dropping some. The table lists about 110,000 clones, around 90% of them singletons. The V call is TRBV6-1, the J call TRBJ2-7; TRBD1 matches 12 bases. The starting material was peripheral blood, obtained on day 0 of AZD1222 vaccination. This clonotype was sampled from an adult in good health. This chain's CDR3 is CASSEASGTGGFEQYF. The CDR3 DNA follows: TGTGCCAGCAGTGAAGCTTCCGGGACAGGGGGCTTCGAGCAGTACTTC.